The clone carrying this T cell receptor (beta chain) was detected only once. Its antigen is as yet unknown. This sample is part of a study of T-cell reconstitution after alpha-beta-depleted transplantation in children. The TCRbeta library incorporated unique molecular identifiers. MiXCR, run by TCRdb on the PCR reads, gives a single entry per CDR3 protein. The data hold almost 250,000 distinct CDR3 sequences, with about 23% observed a single time. Study-wide results and caveats: Where alpha-beta T cells came from about two months after transplant was reportedly several hundred expanded graft clones. T-cell counts and diversity were attributed mostly to newly produced T cells one year after transplant. Surviving recipient T cells and intrathymic progenitors accounted for some patients' high TCRbeta diversity at day 60.

CDR3 size: 13 residues. The germline V gene has CDR1 DFQATT and CDR2 SNEGSKA (reference sequence). The junction had 6 bases not matched to a gene; V was cut back by 6 bases and J by 4 bases. The TCR sequence derives from a girl aged 2-10 years with Fanconi anemia, due to receive a stem cell transplant. The sequencing used PBMCs, collected before TCRalphabeta/CD19-depleted stem cell transplant. The chain is built from TRBV20-1 and TRBJ2-1; 7 bases line up with TRBD2. In nucleotides, the CDR3 is TGCAGTGCCGGGGACTACCCTTACAATGAGCAGTTCTTC. It codes for CSAGDYPYNEQFF.